This note documents a single TCR beta chain sequence. What antigen it recognizes has not been identified. For sequencing, an Illumina HiSeq 2000 was employed. The TCR beta cDNA libraries were made using 5'RACE template switching, a step that added both a universal primer site and unique molecular identifiers. cDNA synthesis was primed from the TCR beta constant segment and was followed by two successive PCR amplification steps. For the original study's pipeline: Reads were demultiplexed and grouped by UMI with MIGEC, and clonotypes were assembled and quantified with MiTCR. To remove erroneous sequences, TCR cDNA sequences were retained only when supported by two or more reads. The tcR package was used for downstream repertoire analysis, with clonotypes matched between fractions based on CDR3 nucleotide sequence plus V segment. VDJmatch was used to annotate antigen specificity against VDJdb, with one amino acid substitution in CDR3 allowed. Once TCRdb had reprocessed the reads, it stored one entry per CDR3 protein sequence and supplied no DNA. The V and J calls were not made by the authors but by TCRdb's processing. In this sample's table one finds approximately 550,000 distinct CDR3 sequences. The ten largest make up roughly 3.5% of the sample.

The data were obtained in a study of T cells expressing NK-cell markers (TCRdb year 2020). About the full investigation: TCR beta-chain repertoires were profiled in sorted CD3+CD56+NKG2C+, CD3+CD56+NKG2C- and CD3+CD56-NKG2C+ T-cell subsets from several donors. Libraries were sequenced as 2 x 150 bp reads on Illumina HiSeq 2000/2500, MiSeq or NextSeq. All eight donors whose samples were sequenced were randomly selected healthy volunteers, three of them men and five women. Among the eight sequenced donors, only one was HCMV-seronegative, while the other seven were HCMV-seropositive. What the research found in general, with its limitations: Whether the expanded NKG2C-expressing T cell clones were specific for HCMV antigens was left unclear. Those dominant clonotypes were again the most abundant among CD3+CD56-NKG2C+ cells in four donors, at about 28.3-60.1%. In six donors, the dominant CD3+CD56+NKG2C+ clonotypes ranked among the top 10 CD8+ clonotypes, making up 1.0-7.0% of CD8+ T cells.

The CDR1 and CDR2 encoded by the germline V gene (reference sequence) are LNHNV and YYDKDF. The CDR3 spans 15 residues, from the cysteine through the phenylalanine. The protein alone is recorded here. To determine HCMV serostatus, a commercial ELISA kit was used to detect HCMV-specific IgG in serum. Peripheral blood mononuclear cells were isolated from blood by Ficoll density gradient centrifugation. Sequencing input: blood T cells: a sorted CD56 or NKG2C T cell subset, CD4+ or CD8+ T cells, or bulk PBMC T cells (not recorded which). The sequence derives from a man aged 18 to 30 in good health. Donor details come from another sample of the same person, matched by shared clones. Recombination linked TRBV15 to TRBJ2-4. This receptor carries the CDR3 CATSRAQVTKNIQYF.